This T cell receptor (beta chain) originates from a study of monozygotic twins with inflammatory bowel disease (dated by TCRdb to the late 2010s). The study in broad terms: The full study comprised 30 or so monozygotic twin pairs: nine German pairs (four IBD-concordant, five IBD-discordant) and 19 IBD-discordant Danish pairs. Disease-associated traits were sought mainly through comparisons between IBD patients and their genetically identical healthy co-twins within discordant pairs. Each individual had, on average, about 151 000 unique TCRalpha sequences and 181 000 unique TCRbeta sequences available for analysis. Broader findings and caveats from the paper: TCRbeta repertoire diversity, by inverse Simpson index, was decreased in IBD patients compared with their healthy co-twins. Distinction between different T cell subtypes could not be achieved in the analysis. Compared with healthy twins, IBD patients shared fewer clonotypes with other individuals, and the difference was most pronounced in patients with signs of disease activity. Concordant and discordant twins showed no difference in repertoire similarity, possibly because of limited statistical power. Background noise and inter-individual variability may have been introduced into the repertoires by the differing immunosuppressive treatments among patients. The results gave no support for a single strong signal or clonotype linked to IBD.

From each donor, an approximately 2.5 ml peripheral blood sample was collected into PAXgene tubes and kept at -80 degrees C. Total RNA was isolated from whole blood with the PAXgene blood miRNA kit on an automated QIAcube, without T cell sorting. Peripheral blood from monozygotic twin pairs concordant or discordant for inflammatory bowel disease was subjected to deep TCRalpha and TCRbeta repertoire profiling with unique molecular barcoding. Smoking habits were recorded for all twin pairs, with individuals classified as current, former or never smokers. The germline V gene gives CDR1 as MNHNS and CDR2 as SASEGT. The cysteine opens and the phenylalanine closes a CDR3 of 13 amino acids. Only the protein sequence is given. Library generation was performed with 5' RACE. The input for every TCR library was around 4,000 ng of total RNA. cDNA was synthesized with SMARTScribe reverse transcriptase in eight separate reactions per sample. During cDNA synthesis, template switching introduced unique molecular identifiers that contained a 6-nucleotide sample barcode. Amplification of TCRalpha and TCRbeta cDNA involved two nested PCRs of about 15 and 9 cycles, and each PCR was followed by bead purification. Before amplification, the cDNA was both treated with uracil DNA-glycosylase and purified with the QIAquick PCR purification kit. In the second PCR, Illumina TruSeq-compatible adapters and sample-specific barcodes were added. TapeStation and Qubit were used to check library quality and concentration, and 5 ng of each library was pooled. Sequencing of pooled libraries was carried out on an Illumina HiSeq2500 single-index Rapid Run using 2 x 100 bp reads and custom sequencing primers. The study's processing was this. UMI-based consensus assembly with MiGEC version 1.2.6 was used to correct PCR and sequencing errors. MiXCR version 2.1.1 was used for V(D)J alignment, clonotype assembly and CDR3 extraction. To normalise gene usage, clonotype sharing and MAIT/NKT TCR abundance, the analysis used the top 1000, 10 000 and 20 000 clonotypes per sample. After downsampling to 27 000 UMIs, diversity was calculated as the inverse Simpson index using the vegan R package. Paired Mann-Whitney U tests were applied to discordant twin pairs, with Benjamini-Hochberg correction for multiple testing. Based on TCRdb reprocessing of the reads, there is one entry per CDR3 protein sequence, and DNA is missing. What appears here as the V and J calls and clone size reflects TCRdb's work, not the paper's. This sample's clone table shows roughly 200,000 distinct CDR3 sequences. Of the sample, roughly 8% is held by the ten largest clones.

Turning to this clonotype: Which antigen it targets is not known.

The chain links TRBV6-1 with TRBJ1-1; TCRdb designates TRBD1, a call that cannot be tested without DNA. This receptor was obtained from a human donor with ulcerative colitis or Crohn's disease, or a healthy co-twin of an affected twin (not recorded which). Specimen: blood. The CDR3 amino acid sequence is: CASRGVMNTEAFF.